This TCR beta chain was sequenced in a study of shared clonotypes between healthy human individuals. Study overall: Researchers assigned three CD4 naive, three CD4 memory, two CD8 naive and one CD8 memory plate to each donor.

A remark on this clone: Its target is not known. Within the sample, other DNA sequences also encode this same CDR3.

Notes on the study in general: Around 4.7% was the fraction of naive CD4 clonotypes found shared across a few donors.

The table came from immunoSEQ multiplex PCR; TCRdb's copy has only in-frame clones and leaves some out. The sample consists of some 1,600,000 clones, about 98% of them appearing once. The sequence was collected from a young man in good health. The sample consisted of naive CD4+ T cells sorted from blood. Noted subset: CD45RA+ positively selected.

Here the CDR3 reads CASSTSGSTDTQYF. The CDR3 DNA reads as TGTGCCAGCAGTACTAGCGGAAGCACAGATACGCAGTATTTT. The V gene is TRBV28, the J gene TRBJ2-3, with 8 bases matching TRBD2. The CDR3 extends over 14 amino acids. V lost 5 bases to trimming and J lost 0 bases; unmatched junction nucleotides: 1. Germline V gene lookup returns CDR1 MDHEN and CDR2 SYDVKM.